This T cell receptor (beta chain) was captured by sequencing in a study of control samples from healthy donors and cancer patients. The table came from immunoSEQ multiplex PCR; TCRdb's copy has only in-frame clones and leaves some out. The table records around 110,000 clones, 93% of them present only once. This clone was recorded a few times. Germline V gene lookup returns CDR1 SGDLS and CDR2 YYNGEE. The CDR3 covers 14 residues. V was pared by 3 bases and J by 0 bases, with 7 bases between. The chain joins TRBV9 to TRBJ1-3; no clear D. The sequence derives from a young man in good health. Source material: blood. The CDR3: CASSESGSGNTIYF. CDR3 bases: TGTGCCAGCAGCGAGTCAGGCTCTGGAAACACCATATATTTT.